This TCR beta chain was recovered during a study of blood T cell repertoires in COVID-19. In the study overall: Samples representing acute and convalescent COVID-19 were sourced from the United States, Italy and Spain. PBMCs, B-cell-depleted T cells, or T cells provided the cDNA or gDNA that made up the material.

J was trimmed by 0 bases and V by 1 base; bases with no gene match: 6. CDR3 length: 18 amino acids. The V gene's germline CDR1 is MNHEY and CDR2 SVGEGT. Per the original methods: Reference gene primer amplification yielded estimated nucleated cell counts. Profiled with immunoSEQ multiplex PCR; TCRdb holds only in-frame clones, not every one. V, J and clone size reflect that table, while D and trimming were determined from the DNA. The table includes 53,000 or so clones, roughly 84% detected once. The chain is built from TRBV6-2 or TRBV6-3 and TRBJ2-3; 11 bases map to TRBD2. The sequenced sample was peripheral blood. The sequence derives from a man between 70 and 80 years old with active COVID-19. The CDR3 loop is CASSYWPLAGGSTDTQYF. The CDR3 DNA reads TGTGCCAGCAGTTACTGGCCATTAGCGGGGGGGAGCACAGATACGCAGTATTTT.